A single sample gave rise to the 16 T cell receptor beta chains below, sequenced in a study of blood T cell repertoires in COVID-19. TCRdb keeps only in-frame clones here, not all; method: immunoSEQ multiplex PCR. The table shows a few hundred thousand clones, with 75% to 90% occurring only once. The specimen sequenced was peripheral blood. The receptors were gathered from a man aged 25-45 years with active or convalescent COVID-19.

The CDR3 bases are TGTGCCAGCAGCGTGTTAGCGGGGGAGGCGAACACCGGGGAGCTGTTTTTT. Its protein is CASSVLAGEANTGELFF. This chain joins TRBV9 and TRBJ2-2, with 9 bases matching TRBD2. The CDR3 is 17 residues long. The ends lost 2 bases at V and 0 bases at J; junction bases unmatched: 5. Germline values: CDR1 SGDLS, CDR2 YYNGEE.

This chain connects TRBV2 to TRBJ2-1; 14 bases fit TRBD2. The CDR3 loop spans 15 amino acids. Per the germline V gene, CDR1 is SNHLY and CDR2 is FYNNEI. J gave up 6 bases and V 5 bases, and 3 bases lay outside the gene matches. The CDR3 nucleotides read TGTGCCAGCAGTCCCGGACTAGCGGGGGGCAATGAGCAGTTCTTC. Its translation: CASSPGLAGGNEQFF.

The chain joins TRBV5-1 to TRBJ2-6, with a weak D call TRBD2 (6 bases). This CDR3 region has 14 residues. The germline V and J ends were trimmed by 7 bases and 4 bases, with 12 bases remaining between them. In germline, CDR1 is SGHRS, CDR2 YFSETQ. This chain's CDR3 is CASWEAPGANVLTF. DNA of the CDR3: TGCGCCAGCTGGGAGGCACCGGGGGCCAACGTCCTGACTTTC.

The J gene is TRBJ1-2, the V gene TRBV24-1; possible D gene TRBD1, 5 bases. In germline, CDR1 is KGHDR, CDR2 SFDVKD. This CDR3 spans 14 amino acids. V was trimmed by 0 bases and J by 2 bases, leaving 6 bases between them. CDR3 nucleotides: TGTGCCACCAGTGATTTGAACAGGAACTATGGCTACACCTTC. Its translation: CATSDLNRNYGYTF.

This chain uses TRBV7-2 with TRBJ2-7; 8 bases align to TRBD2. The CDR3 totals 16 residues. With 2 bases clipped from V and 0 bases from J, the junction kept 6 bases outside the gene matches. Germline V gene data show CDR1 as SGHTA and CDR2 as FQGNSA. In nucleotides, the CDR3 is TGTGCCAGCAGCTTACTCGGGGGGGAGAGCTCCTACGAGCAGTACTTC. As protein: CASSLLGGESSYEQYF.

CDR3 DNA: TGTGCCAGCAAGTCCGGGGGGACGAGCTCCTACGAGCAGTACTTC. It translates to CASKSGGTSSYEQYF. The chain employs TRBV6-5 and TRBJ2-7; 7 positions match TRBD2. V shed 7 bases and J 0 bases; nucleotides not matched to a gene: 9. CDR3 length equals 15 residues. Germline V CDR1 and CDR2: MNHEY, SVGAGI.

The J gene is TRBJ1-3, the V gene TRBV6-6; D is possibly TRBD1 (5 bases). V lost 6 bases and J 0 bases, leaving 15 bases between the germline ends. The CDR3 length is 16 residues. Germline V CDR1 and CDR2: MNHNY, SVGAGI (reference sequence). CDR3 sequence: CASSRSDRSSGNTIYF. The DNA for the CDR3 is TGTGCCAGCAGCCGATCAGACAGAAGCTCTGGAAACACCATATATTTT.

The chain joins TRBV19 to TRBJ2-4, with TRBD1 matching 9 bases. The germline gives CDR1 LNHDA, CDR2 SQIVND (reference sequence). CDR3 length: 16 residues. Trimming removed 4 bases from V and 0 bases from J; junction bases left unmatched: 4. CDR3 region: CASSSGQGLAKNIQYF. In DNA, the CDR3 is TGTGCCAGTAGTAGCGGACAGGGGCTAGCCAAAAACATTCAGTACTTC.

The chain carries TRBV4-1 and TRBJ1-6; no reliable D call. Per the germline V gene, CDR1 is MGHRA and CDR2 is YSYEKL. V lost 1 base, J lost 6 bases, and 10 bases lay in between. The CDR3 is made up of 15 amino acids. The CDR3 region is CASSQGGFGNSPLHF. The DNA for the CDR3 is TGCGCCAGCAGCCAAGGAGGGTTTGGTAATTCACCCCTCCACTTT.

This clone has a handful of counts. This CDR3 is CASSLVTGGFLPEAFF. DNA for the CDR3: TGCGCCAGCAGCTTGGTTACAGGGGGGTTTCTTCCTGAAGCTTTCTTT. V and J are TRBV5-1 and TRBJ1-1; 8 bases are shared with TRBD1. Germline CDR1 reads SGHRS; CDR2 reads YFSETQ. With V trimmed by 0 bases and J by 6 bases, 10 bases remained unmatched. This CDR3 contains 16 residues.

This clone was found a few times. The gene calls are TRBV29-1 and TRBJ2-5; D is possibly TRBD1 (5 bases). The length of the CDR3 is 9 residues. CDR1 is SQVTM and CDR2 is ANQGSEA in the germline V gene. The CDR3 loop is CGHPETQYF. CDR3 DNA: TGCGGACATCCTGAGACCCAGTACTTC.

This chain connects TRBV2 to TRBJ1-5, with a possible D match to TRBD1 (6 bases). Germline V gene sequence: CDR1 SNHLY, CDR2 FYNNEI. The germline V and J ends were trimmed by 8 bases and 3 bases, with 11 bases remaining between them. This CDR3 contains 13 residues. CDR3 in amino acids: CASQGWINQPQHF. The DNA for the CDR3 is TGTGCCAGCCAGGGGTGGATCAATCAGCCCCAGCATTTT.

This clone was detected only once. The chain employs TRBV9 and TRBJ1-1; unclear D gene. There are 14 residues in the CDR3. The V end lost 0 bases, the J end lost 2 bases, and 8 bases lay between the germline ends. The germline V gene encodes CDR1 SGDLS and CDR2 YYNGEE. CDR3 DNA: TGTGCCAGCAGCGTAGTGGGCAGCAACACTGAAGCTTTCTTT. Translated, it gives CASSVVGSNTEAFF.

The CDR3, as DNA: TGTGCCAGCAGCTTATTTGGCGGAGTCACAGATACGCAGTATTTT. It codes for CASSLFGGVTDTQYF. The V call is TRBV7-9, the J call TRBJ2-3; no reliable D call. This CDR3 is 15 amino acids long. Per the germline V gene, CDR1 is SEHNR and CDR2 is FQNEAQ (reference sequence). Trimming shortened V by 2 bases and J by 2 bases, and 11 bases separated the two germline ends.

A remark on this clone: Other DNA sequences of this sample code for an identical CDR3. This CDR3 reads CASSFTSGGDETQYF. The CDR3, as DNA: TGCGCCAGCAGTTTTACTAGCGGGGGGGACGAGACCCAGTACTTC. The chain uses TRBV5-1 and TRBJ2-5; 13 bases are a match to TRBD2. Germline CDR1 SGHRS, CDR2 YFSETQ. V lost 5 bases and J lost 5; bases outside the gene matches: 6. This CDR3 has 15 amino acids.

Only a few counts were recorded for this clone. DNA for the CDR3: TGTGCCAGCAGTGACTCCCGGACAGGGTCAGATACGCAGTATTTT. Amino acids: CASSDSRTGSDTQYF. V gene TRBV6-4 combines with J gene TRBJ2-3; 8 bases align to TRBD1. The CDR3 is made up of 15 amino acids. The junction had 3 bases not matched to a gene; V was cut back by 0 bases and J by 4 bases. CDR1 and CDR2 from the germline V gene are MRHNA and SNTAGT.